The T cell receptor (beta chain) under discussion was sequenced for a study of blood T cell repertoires in COVID-19. Study overall: Acute and convalescent COVID-19 specimens originated in the United States, Italy and Spain. Sources were T cells, B-cell-depleted T cells, or PBMCs; the material itself was cDNA or gDNA.

Germline assignment: CDR1 SGHRS and CDR2 YFSETQ. Unmatched junction bases numbered 7, after V lost 6 bases and J lost 5 bases. This CDR3 region has 14 residues. In the original processing: Researchers report that nucleated cell counts were estimated from reference gene primer amplification. Clones were sequenced by immunoSEQ multiplex PCR, and TCRdb holds only the in-frame ones, with some missing. V and J calls and clone size are given by that table; D and trimming were obtained from the DNA. This table has roughly 280,000 clones, about nine tenths appearing once. This clonotype originated in a man aged 50 or older with acute or convalescent COVID-19. The chain links TRBV5-1 to TRBJ2-1, with TRBD1 matching 8 bases. The sample taken for sequencing was peripheral blood. The CDR3 DNA sequence: TGCGCCAGCACTCAGGGGGCGAGGAACAATGAGCAGTTCTTC. This encodes CASTQGARNNEQFF.